The clone carrying this T cell receptor (beta chain) is a singleton in its sample. Antigen specificity is unknown. Sequencing depth was up to 500,000 reads per sample. Method: immunoSEQ multiplex PCR; TCRdb's copy keeps in-frame clones and lacks some. Of 23,000 or so clones in the sample, about 71% were seen once. Rectal tissue came from one to two pinch biopsies taken at colonoscopy. The CDR3 has 14 amino acids. These data come from a study of pediatric ulcerative colitis. About the study: Disease was pancolitis in more than five and left-sided in two, histology-confirmed. General study points: This repertoire reflects total lymphocytes rather than subpopulations like regulatory T cells.

This chain links TRBV1 with TRBJ2-4. TRBV1 is listed as a pseudogene. This receptor was identified in a boy younger than 18 with severe ulcerative colitis. Sequenced sample: gut tissue. CDR3 loop: CTSSPGLAKNIQYF. CDR3 nucleotides: TGCACCAGCAGCCCGGGCCTAGCCAAAAACATTCAGTACTTC.